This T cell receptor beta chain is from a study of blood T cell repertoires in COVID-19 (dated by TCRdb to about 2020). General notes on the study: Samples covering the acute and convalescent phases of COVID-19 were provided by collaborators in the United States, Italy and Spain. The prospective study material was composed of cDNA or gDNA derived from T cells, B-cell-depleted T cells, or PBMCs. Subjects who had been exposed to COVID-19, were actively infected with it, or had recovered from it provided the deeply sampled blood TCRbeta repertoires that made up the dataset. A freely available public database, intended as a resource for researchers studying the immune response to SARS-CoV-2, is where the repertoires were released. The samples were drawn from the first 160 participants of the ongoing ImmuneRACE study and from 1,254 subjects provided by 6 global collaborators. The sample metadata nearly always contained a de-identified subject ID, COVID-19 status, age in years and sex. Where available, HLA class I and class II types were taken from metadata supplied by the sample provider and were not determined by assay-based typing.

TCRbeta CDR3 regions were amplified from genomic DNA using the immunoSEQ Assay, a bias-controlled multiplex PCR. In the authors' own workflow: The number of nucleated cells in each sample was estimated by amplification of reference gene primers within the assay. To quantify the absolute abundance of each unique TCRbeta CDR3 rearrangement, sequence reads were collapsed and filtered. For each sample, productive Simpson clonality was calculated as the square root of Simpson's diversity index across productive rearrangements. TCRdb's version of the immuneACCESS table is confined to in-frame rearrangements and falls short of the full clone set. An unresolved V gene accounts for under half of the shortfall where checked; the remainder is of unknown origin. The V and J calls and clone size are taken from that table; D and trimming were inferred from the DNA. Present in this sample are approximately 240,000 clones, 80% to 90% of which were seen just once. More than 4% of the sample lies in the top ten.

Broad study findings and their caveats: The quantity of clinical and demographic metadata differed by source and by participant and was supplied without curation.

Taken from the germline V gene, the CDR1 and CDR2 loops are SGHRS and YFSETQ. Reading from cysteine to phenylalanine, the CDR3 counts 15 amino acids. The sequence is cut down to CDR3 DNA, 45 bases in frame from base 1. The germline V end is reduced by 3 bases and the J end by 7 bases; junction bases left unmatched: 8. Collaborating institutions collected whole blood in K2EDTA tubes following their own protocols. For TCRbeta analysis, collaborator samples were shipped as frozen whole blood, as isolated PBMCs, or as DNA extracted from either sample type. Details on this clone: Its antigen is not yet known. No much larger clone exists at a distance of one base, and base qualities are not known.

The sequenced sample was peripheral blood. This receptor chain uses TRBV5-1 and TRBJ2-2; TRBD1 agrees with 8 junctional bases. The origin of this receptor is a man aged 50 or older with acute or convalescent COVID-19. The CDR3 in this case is CASSSRGPTNGELFF. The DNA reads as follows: TGCGCCAGCAGCTCCAGGGGGCCGACGAACGGGGAGCTGTTTTTT.